This T cell receptor (beta chain) was observed in a study of OX40 agonist ivuxolimab in advanced cancers. Broadly, across the study: The costimulatory receptor OX40 (CD134) was targeted by ivuxolimab, a fully human IgG2 agonistic monoclonal antibody. Intravenous ivuxolimab was administered to patients every 2 weeks at six dose levels: 0.01, 0.1, 0.3, 1.5, 3 and 10 mg/kg. Of the approximately 50 dose-escalation patients, hepatocellular carcinoma was present in about 20, melanoma in approximately 15, renal cell carcinoma in 9 and head and neck cancer in 9. A male proportion of about 79% and a mean age of 60 years, ranging from 23 to 79, were recorded for the dose-escalation cohort. Patients were allowed to have had prior anti-PD-1, anti-PD-L1 or anti-CTLA-4 therapy, and around 40% of the dose-escalation patients had previously received checkpoint inhibitors. Partial responses occurred in three dose-escalation patients, of whom one had hepatocellular carcinoma and two had cutaneous melanoma. Peripheral TCRbeta sequencing was intended to test whether TCR sequence diversity was altered and clonal T-cell expansion was caused by ivuxolimab. The monotherapy dose-escalation portion (N of about 50 patients) of the phase I ivuxolimab trial is reported in the paper.

Genomic DNA was extracted from sorted cells for sequencing of the TCRbeta CDR3 region. The immunoSEQ Assay was used to sequence the TCRbeta CDR3 regions. Sourced from immuneACCESS, this table was stored by TCRdb with only in-frame sequences that have V and J called. A share of the clones is absent; for the studies checked, an unresolved V gene accounts for under half, and the remainder has no known explanation. The sample contains 26,000 or so clones, 70% to 85% of them found a single time. Of the sample, approximately 28% is held by the ten largest clones. Patients with autoimmune disease history or receiving systemic immunosuppression were excluded from the trial. In every dose cohort, peripheral blood was drawn for TCR sequencing at baseline, cycle 4 day 1, and cycle 7 day 1. The samples were taken from a phase I, first-in-human, multicenter, open-label dose-escalation trial of ivuxolimab. Adults with locally advanced or metastatic head and neck squamous cell, hepatocellular, melanoma or renal cell carcinoma were enrolled in the trial. Before TCR sequencing, CD4+ and CD8+ T cells were separately sorted from peripheral blood.

As to this clone: Its target antigen remains unknown. No qualities accompany the bases; no much larger clone lies one base away.

Overall study outcomes, separate from this receptor: Clonal expansion of both CD4+ and CD8+ blood T cells was observed from baseline to week 6 at doses 0.1 to 3.0 mg/kg. After ivuxolimab, CD8+ T cells had more expanded clones than CD4+ T cells on average. Low levels of normalized T-cell clonal expansion were also seen in some nonresponding patients. Partial responders in the 0.1-3.0 mg/kg groups had among the lowest normalized peripheral clonal expansion, especially among CD8+ T cells. Antigen specificity was not determined for the clonally expanded peripheral T cells.

Sample: CD4+ or CD8+ T cells sorted from blood, taken in a trial of the OX40 agonist ivuxolimab. This sequence was found in an adult with an advanced solid tumor such as melanoma, head and neck, liver or kidney cancer.

The nucleotides read TGTGCCAGCAGTGATATAATTGTTGAAGCTTTCTTT. Its translation is CASSDIIVEAFF. The receptor chain draws on TRBV2 and TRBJ1-1, with the D gene call left open. Between the V and J ends, shortened by 3 bases and 7 bases respectively, the junction contains 9 bases. CDR1 and CDR2 (SNHLY, FYNNEI) derive from the germline V gene. The CDR3 spans 12 residues, from the cysteine through the phenylalanine. The read is trimmed to its CDR3 DNA, 36 bases read in frame from base 1.